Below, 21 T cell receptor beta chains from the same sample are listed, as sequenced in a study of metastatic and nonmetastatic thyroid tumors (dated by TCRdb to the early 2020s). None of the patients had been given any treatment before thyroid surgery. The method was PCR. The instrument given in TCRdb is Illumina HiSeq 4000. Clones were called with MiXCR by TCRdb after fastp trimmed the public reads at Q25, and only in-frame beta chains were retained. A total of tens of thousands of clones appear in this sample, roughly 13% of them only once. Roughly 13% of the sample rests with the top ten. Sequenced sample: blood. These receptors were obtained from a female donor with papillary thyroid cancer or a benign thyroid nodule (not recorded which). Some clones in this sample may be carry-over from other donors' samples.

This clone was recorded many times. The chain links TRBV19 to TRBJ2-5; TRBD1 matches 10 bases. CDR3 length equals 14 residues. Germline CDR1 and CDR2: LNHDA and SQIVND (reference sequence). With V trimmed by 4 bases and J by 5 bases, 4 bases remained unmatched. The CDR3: CASSTRTGGETQYF. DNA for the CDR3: TGTGCCAGTAGTACTCGGACAGGGGGGGAGACCCAGTACTTC.

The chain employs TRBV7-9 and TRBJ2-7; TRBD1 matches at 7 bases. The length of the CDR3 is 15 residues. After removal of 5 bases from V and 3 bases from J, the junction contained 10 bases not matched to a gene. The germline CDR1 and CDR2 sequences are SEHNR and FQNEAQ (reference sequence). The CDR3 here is CASSLDRQGDYEQYF. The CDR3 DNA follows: TGTGCCAGCAGCCTAGACCGACAGGGCGACTACGAGCAGTACTTC.

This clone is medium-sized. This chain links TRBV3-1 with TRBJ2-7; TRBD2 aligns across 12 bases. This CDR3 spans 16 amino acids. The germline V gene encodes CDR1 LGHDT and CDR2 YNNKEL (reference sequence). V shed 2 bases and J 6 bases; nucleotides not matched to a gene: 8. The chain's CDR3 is CASSQWPSGRAPEQYF. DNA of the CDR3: TGTGCCAGCAGCCAATGGCCTAGCGGGAGGGCCCCCGAGCAGTACTTC.

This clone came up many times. CDR3 coding DNA: TGTGCCAGTAGTATAGGCATCACTTGGAACACTGAAGCTTTCTTT. Protein: CASSIGITWNTEAFF. The genes are TRBV19 and TRBJ1-1, with no clear D. The CDR3 is made up of 15 amino acids. V gave up 1 base and J gave up 1 base, with 10 bases separating them. Germline CDR1 LNHDA, CDR2 SQIVND (reference sequence).

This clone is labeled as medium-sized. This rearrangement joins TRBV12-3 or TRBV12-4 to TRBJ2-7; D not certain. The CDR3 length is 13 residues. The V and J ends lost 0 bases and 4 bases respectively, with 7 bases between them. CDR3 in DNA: TGTGCCAGCAGTTTAGCGCGAGCTTACGAGCAGTACTTC. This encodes CASSLARAYEQYF.

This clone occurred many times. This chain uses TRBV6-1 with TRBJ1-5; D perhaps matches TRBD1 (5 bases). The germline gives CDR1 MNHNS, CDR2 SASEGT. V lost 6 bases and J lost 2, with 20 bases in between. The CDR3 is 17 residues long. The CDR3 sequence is CASSPNERGTGNQPQHF. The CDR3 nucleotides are TGTGCCAGCAGCCCCAATGAGAGAGGGACTGGCAATCAGCCCCAGCATTTT.

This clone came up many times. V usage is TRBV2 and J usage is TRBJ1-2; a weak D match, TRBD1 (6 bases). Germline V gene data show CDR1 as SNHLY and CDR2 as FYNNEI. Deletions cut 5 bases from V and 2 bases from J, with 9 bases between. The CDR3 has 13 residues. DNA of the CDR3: TGTGCCAGCAGTTCAACAGGGAACTATGGCTACACCTTC. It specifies CASSSTGNYGYTF. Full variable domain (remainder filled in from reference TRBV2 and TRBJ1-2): EPEVTQTPSHQVTQMGQEVILRCVPISNHLYFYWYRQILGQKVEFLVSFYNNEISEKSEIFDDQFSVERPDGSNFTLKIRSTKLEDSAMYFCASSSTGNYGYTFGSGTRLTVV.

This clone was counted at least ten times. The CDR3 nucleotides are TGTGCCAGCAGCTTTACAGGGTTGACTGGGGCCAACGTCCTGACTTTC. It codes for CASSFTGLTGANVLTF. The chain uses TRBV7-3 and TRBJ2-6; the D gene is possibly TRBD1 (6 bases). V was cut by 3 bases and J by 2 bases, with 11 bases left in between. Germline assignment: CDR1 SGHTA and CDR2 FQGTGA. This CDR3 has 16 residues.

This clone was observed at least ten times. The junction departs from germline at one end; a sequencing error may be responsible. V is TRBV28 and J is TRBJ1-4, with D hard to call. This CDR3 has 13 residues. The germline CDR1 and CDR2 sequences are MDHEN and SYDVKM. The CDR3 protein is CAGSLSGAEKLFF. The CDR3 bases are TGTGCCGGCAGTTTATCCGGTGCGGAAAAACTGTTTTTT.

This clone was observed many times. The CDR3 reads CASHVGLWGENQPQHF. Here the CDR3 DNA reads TGTGCCAGCCACGTGGGGCTCTGGGGGGAAAATCAGCCCCAGCATTTT. The chain uses TRBV28 and TRBJ1-5; weak D call: TRBD1 (5 bases). Looked up from germline, CDR1 is MDHEN and CDR2 is SYDVKM. Trimming pared 8 bases from V and 4 bases from J, leaving 21 bases between. The CDR3 contains 16 residues. The whole variable domain, remainder taken from reference TRBV28 and TRBJ1-5, is DVKVTQSSRYLVKRTGEKVFLECVQDMDHENMFWYRQDPGLGLRLIYFSYDVKMKEKGDIPEGYSVSREKKERFSLILESASTNQTSMYLCASHVGLWGENQPQHFGDGTRLSIL.

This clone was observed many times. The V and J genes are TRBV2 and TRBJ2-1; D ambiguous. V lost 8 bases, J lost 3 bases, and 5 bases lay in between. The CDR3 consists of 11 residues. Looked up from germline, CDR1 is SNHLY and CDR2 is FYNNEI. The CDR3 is CASGVYNEQFF. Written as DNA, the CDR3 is TGTGCCAGCGGAGTCTACAATGAGCAGTTCTTC.

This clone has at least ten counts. The CDR3 nucleotides read TGCGCCAGCAGCCAACCCGACAGAAACAATCAGCCCCAGCATTTT. Its translation is CASSQPDRNNQPQHF. This chain uses TRBV4-1 with TRBJ1-5; D perhaps matches TRBD1 (5 bases). CDR1 is MGHRA, CDR2 YSYEKL, per germline. The CDR3 covers 15 residues. The V end was cut by 2 bases, the J end by 3 bases, with 11 bases between.

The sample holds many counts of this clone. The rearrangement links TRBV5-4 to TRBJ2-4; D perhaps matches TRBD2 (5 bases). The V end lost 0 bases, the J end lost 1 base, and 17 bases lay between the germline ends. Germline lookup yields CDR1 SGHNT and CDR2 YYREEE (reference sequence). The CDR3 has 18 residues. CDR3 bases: TGTGCCAGCAGCTTGGGGGCGGCGGGCAAAGGGGCCAAAAACATTCAGTACTTC. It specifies CASSLGAAGKGAKNIQYF.

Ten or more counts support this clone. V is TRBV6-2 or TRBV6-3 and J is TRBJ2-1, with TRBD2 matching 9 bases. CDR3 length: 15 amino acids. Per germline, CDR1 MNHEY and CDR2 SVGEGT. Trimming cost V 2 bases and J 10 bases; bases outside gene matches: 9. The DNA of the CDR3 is TGTGCCAGCAGTTACGGTGGTAGCGGGAGCCGGGAGCAGTTCTTC. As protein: CASSYGGSGSREQFF.

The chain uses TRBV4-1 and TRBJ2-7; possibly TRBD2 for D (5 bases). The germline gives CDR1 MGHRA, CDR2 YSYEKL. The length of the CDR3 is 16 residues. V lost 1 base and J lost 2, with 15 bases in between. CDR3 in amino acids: CASSQGPTGGTYEQYF. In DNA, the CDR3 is TGCGCCAGCAGCCAAGGCCCTACCGGAGGCACCTACGAGCAGTACTTC.

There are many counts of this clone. This CDR3 is CASSFTSPTSNEQFF. CDR3 nucleotides: TGCGCCAGCAGCTTCACTAGTCCAACATCTAATGAGCAGTTCTTC. J is TRBJ2-1 and V is TRBV5-1; perhaps TRBD2 as D (5 bases). V was cut by 2 bases and J by 7 bases, with 16 bases left in between. The germline V gene has CDR1 SGHRS and CDR2 YFSETQ. The CDR3 runs to 15 residues.

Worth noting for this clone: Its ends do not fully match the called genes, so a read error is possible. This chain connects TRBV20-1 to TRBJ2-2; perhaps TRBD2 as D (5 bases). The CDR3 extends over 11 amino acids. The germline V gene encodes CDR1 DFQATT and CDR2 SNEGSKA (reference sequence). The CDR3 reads CSARGPGEPFF. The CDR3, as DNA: TGCAGTGCTAGAGGTCCCGGGGAGCCGTTTTTT.

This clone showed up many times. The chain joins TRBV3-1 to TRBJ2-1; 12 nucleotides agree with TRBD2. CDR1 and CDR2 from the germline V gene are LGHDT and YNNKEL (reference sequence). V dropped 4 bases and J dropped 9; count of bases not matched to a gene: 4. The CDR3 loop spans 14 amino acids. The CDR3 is CASSPLAGGGEQFF. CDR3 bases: TGTGCCAGCAGCCCTCTAGCGGGAGGGGGTGAGCAGTTCTTC.

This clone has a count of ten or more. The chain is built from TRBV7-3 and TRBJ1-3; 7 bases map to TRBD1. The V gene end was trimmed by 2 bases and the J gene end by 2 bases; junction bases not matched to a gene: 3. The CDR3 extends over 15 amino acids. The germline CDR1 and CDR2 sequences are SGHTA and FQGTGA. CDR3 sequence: CASSLPGQAGNTIYF. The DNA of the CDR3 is TGTGCCAGCAGCTTACCCGGACAGGCTGGAAACACCATATATTTT.

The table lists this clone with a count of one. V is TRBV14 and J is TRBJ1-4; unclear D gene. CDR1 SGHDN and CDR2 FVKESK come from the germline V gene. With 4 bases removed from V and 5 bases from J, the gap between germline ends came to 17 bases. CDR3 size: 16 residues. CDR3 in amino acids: CASSLPGGGSNEKLFF. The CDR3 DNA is TGTGCCAGCAGCCTACCAGGCGGAGGGTCGAATGAAAAACTGTTTTTT.

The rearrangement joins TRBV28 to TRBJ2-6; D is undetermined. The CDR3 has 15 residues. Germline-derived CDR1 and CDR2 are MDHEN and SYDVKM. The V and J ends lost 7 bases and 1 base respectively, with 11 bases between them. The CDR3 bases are TGTGCCAGCATCCCCACCGGGTCTGGGGCCAACGTCCTGACTTTC. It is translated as CASIPTGSGANVLTF. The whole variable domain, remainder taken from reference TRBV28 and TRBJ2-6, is DVKVTQSSRYLVKRTGEKVFLECVQDMDHENMFWYRQDPGLGLRLIYFSYDVKMKEKGDIPEGYSVSREKKERFSLILESASTNQTSMYLCASIPTGSGANVLTFGAGSRLTVL.